This T cell receptor (beta chain) is drawn from a study of early stage breast cancer tumors. Study at large: Around 10-fold was the mean read coverage per sample. Study-wide results and caveats: Compared with adjacent normal breast, tumors showed 2 to 2.5-fold denser, more clonal T cells. Commonly generated sequences made up most enriched TCRB sequences shared between patients.

Repertoires were generated with immunoSEQ multiplex PCR, while TCRdb's copy carries only in-frame clones and drops some. Of some 75,000 clones listed, approximately 79% are singletons. Comment on this clone: The antigen is unknown.

This CDR3 has 14 residues. Germline values: CDR1 MDHEN, CDR2 SYDVKM. Trimming pared 7 bases from V and 0 bases from J, leaving 13 bases between. The sequence came from a person aged 55 to 75 with breast cancer. The sequencing input was blood. The gene calls are TRBV28 and TRBJ2-7, with D possibly being TRBD2 (5 bases). The CDR3 region is CASIKGGSSYEQYF. CDR3 sequence (DNA): TGTGCCAGCATAAAGGGTGGGAGCTCCTACGAGCAGTACTTC.